Listed below are T cell receptor beta chains from one sample, sequenced in a study of blood T cells in healthy people across ages. TCRdb used MiXCR to reprocess the 5' RACE reads, holding one entry per CDR3 protein. The table records fewer than 750,000 distinct CDR3 sequences, over 40% of them present only once. Sequenced sample: blood. These receptors were obtained from a woman aged 80 or over in good health. CDR3s include the opening cysteine and the closing phenylalanine or tryptophan. Fields, in order: J gene, D gene, V gene, clone size, CDR3 DNA, CDR3 protein. D genes are given only for firm matches. Clone size is not always given. Where it is, it says once, few, many or a class for expanded clones.

j_gene: TRBJ2-7
d_gene: NA
v_gene: TRBV20-1
abundance: NA
CDR3nt: TGCAGTGCTAGTTTCGGGACGGTCATCTACGAGCAGTACTTC
CDR3aa: CSASFGTVIYEQYF

j_gene: TRBJ2-3
d_gene: NA
v_gene: TRBV18
abundance: NA
CDR3nt: TGTGCCAGCTCACCAAATGGTGTCGGGCCAGATACGCAGTATTTT
CDR3aa: CASSPNGVGPDTQYF

j_gene: TRBJ2-4
d_gene: NA
v_gene: TRBV20-1
abundance: NA
CDR3nt: TGCAGTTCCCAACCTAGAATAGCCAAAAACATTCAGTACTTC
CDR3aa: CSSQPRIAKNIQYF

j_gene: TRBJ1-4
d_gene: NA
v_gene: TRBV7-9
abundance: NA
CDR3nt: TGTGCCAGCAGCTTAGCCCAGGGTTCGTATGAAAAACTGTTTTTT
CDR3aa: CASSLAQGSYEKLFF

j_gene: TRBJ1-5
d_gene: NA
v_gene: TRBV18
abundance: few
CDR3nt: TGTGCCAGCCGGGATTTAGGGCCCCAGCATTTT
CDR3aa: CASRDLGPQHF

j_gene: TRBJ2-7
d_gene: NA
v_gene: TRBV2
abundance: NA
CDR3nt: TGTGCCAGCGGGGGGACCGGCGAGCAGTACTTC
CDR3aa: CASGGTGEQYF

j_gene: TRBJ1-1
d_gene: NA
v_gene: TRBV7-9
abundance: few
CDR3nt: TGTGCCAGCAGCCTGAGGGGAGGCATGAACACTGAAGCTTTCTTT
CDR3aa: CASSLRGGMNTEAFF

j_gene: TRBJ2-3
d_gene: NA
v_gene: TRBV2
abundance: NA
CDR3nt: TGTGCCAGCGGCTCGGGGCGGCTGAGCACAGATACGCAGTATTTT
CDR3aa: CASGSGRLSTDTQYF

j_gene: TRBJ2-1
d_gene: TRBD2
v_gene: TRBV5-1
abundance: NA
CDR3nt: TGCGCCAGCAGCTTGGCTCGTCTAGCGGGATCGGGGAATGAGCAGTTCTTC
CDR3aa: CASSLARLAGSGNEQFF

j_gene: TRBJ1-6
d_gene: NA
v_gene: TRBV30
abundance: few
CDR3nt: TGTGCCTGGAGTTTGCAGGGGTATTCACCCCTCCACTTT
CDR3aa: CAWSLQGYSPLHF

j_gene: TRBJ1-5
d_gene: NA
v_gene: TRBV29-1
abundance: NA
CDR3nt: TGCAGCGCTGCTTGGGGGCACAATCAGCCCCAGCATTTT
CDR3aa: CSAAWGHNQPQHF

j_gene: TRBJ2-3
d_gene: NA
v_gene: TRBV7-3
abundance: NA
CDR3nt: TGTGCCAGCAGCTTAGTTTCGGATGGCACAGATACGCAGTATTTT
CDR3aa: CASSLVSDGTDTQYF

j_gene: TRBJ2-7
d_gene: TRBD2
v_gene: TRBV20-1
abundance: many
CDR3nt: TGCAGTGCAAAATTTTTTGGGGGGAGGGCCGAGCAGTACTTC
CDR3aa: CSAKFFGGRAEQYF

j_gene: TRBJ2-1
d_gene: NA
v_gene: TRBV21-1
abundance: few
CDR3nt: TGTGCCAGCAGCAAAGAGGATAGCGGGAGTAAGAATGAGCAGTTCTTC
CDR3aa: CASSKEDSGSKNEQFF

j_gene: TRBJ2-5
d_gene: NA
v_gene: TRBV12-3/TRBV12-4
abundance: NA
CDR3nt: TGTGCCAGCAGTTTCCCTGCCCGGTACCAAGAGACCCAGTACTTC
CDR3aa: CASSFPARYQETQYF

j_gene: TRBJ1-2
d_gene: TRBD1
v_gene: TRBV12-3/TRBV12-4
abundance: NA
CDR3nt: TGTGCCAGCAGTCCTTGGACAGGGGGCGCGAAGTATGGCTACACCTTC
CDR3aa: CASSPWTGGAKYGYTF

j_gene: TRBJ2-7
d_gene: TRBD2
v_gene: TRBV24-1
abundance: NA
CDR3nt: TGTGCCACCAGTGATACACTAGCGGGAGGATACAATGAGCAGTACTTC
CDR3aa: CATSDTLAGGYNEQYF

j_gene: TRBJ1-5
d_gene: NA
v_gene: TRBV12-3/TRBV12-4
abundance: NA
CDR3nt: TGTGCCAGCAGTTTCCATGAGTTGGGGATGAGGGATCAGCCCCAGCATTTT
CDR3aa: CASSFHELGMRDQPQHF

j_gene: TRBJ2-7
d_gene: NA
v_gene: TRBV6-1
abundance: NA
CDR3nt: TGTGCCAGCAGTGGAAGGAGGGGATACTACGAGCAGTACTTC
CDR3aa: CASSGRRGYYEQYF

j_gene: TRBJ2-2
d_gene: NA
v_gene: TRBV20-1
abundance: NA
CDR3nt: TGCAGTGCTAGATGGGGGAGAGGTTGGACCGGGGAGCTGTTTTTT
CDR3aa: CSARWGRGWTGELFF

j_gene: TRBJ2-2
d_gene: TRBD2
v_gene: TRBV6-5
abundance: NA
CDR3nt: TGTGCCGGCAGAAACCCAAGCGGGACGAACACCGGGGAGTTGTTTTTT
CDR3aa: CAGRNPSGTNTGELFF

j_gene: TRBJ2-5
d_gene: NA
v_gene: TRBV5-1
abundance: few
CDR3nt: TGCGCCAGCAGCTTACAGGGTTCCGAAGAGACCCAGTACTTC
CDR3aa: CASSLQGSEETQYF

j_gene: TRBJ2-5
d_gene: NA
v_gene: TRBV11-2
abundance: NA
CDR3nt: TGTGCCAGCAGCACGGGACAATTTAAAGAGACCCAGTACTTC
CDR3aa: CASSTGQFKETQYF

j_gene: TRBJ1-6
d_gene: NA
v_gene: TRBV12-3/TRBV12-4
abundance: NA
CDR3nt: TGTGCCAGCAGCCCCCAAAATTCACCCCTCCACTTT
CDR3aa: CASSPQNSPLHF

j_gene: TRBJ2-3
d_gene: NA
v_gene: TRBV6-2/TRBV6-3
abundance: NA
CDR3nt: TGTGCCAGCAGTGACTCGGGAAGGGATACGCAGTATTTT
CDR3aa: CASSDSGRDTQYF

j_gene: TRBJ2-2
d_gene: NA
v_gene: TRBV24-1
abundance: NA
CDR3nt: TGTGCCACCGGCAGGGAGGTCGCCGGGGAGCTGTTTTTT
CDR3aa: CATGREVAGELFF

j_gene: TRBJ2-2
d_gene: NA
v_gene: TRBV12-3/TRBV12-4
abundance: few
CDR3nt: TGTGCCAGCAGCCGCGCACCACCCGGGGAGCTGTTTTTT
CDR3aa: CASSRAPPGELFF

j_gene: TRBJ1-1
d_gene: NA
v_gene: TRBV5-1
abundance: NA
CDR3nt: TGCGCCAGCAGCTTCGACAGACCGAACACTGAAGCTTTCTTT
CDR3aa: CASSFDRPNTEAFF

j_gene: TRBJ2-5
d_gene: TRBD1
v_gene: TRBV10-3
abundance: NA
CDR3nt: TGTGCCATCAGCCGAGGACAGGGACAAGAGACCCAGTACTTC
CDR3aa: CAISRGQGQETQYF

j_gene: TRBJ1-1
d_gene: TRBD1
v_gene: TRBV7-2
abundance: NA
CDR3nt: TGTGCCAGCAGCCCCCGGATGACAGGGGGAATTGGGCACACTGAAGCTTTCTTT
CDR3aa: CASSPRMTGGIGHTEAFF

j_gene: TRBJ2-5
d_gene: NA
v_gene: TRBV3-1
abundance: NA
CDR3nt: TGTGCCAGCGAGAACGGAGAGACCCAGTACTTC
CDR3aa: CASENGETQYF

j_gene: TRBJ1-4
d_gene: NA
v_gene: TRBV5-1
abundance: few
CDR3nt: TGCGCCAGCAGCCGGGAGGGTCATGAAAAACTGTTTTTT
CDR3aa: CASSREGHEKLFF

j_gene: TRBJ1-2
d_gene: TRBD1
v_gene: TRBV29-1
abundance: NA
CDR3nt: TGCAGCGTTGCAGGGGGCGCGGGCTATGGCTACACCTTC
CDR3aa: CSVAGGAGYGYTF

j_gene: TRBJ2-1
d_gene: TRBD2
v_gene: TRBV11-1
abundance: NA
CDR3nt: TGTGCCAGCTCCGCGGAAGCGGGGCTCTACAATGAGCAGTTCTTC
CDR3aa: CASSAEAGLYNEQFF

j_gene: TRBJ2-3
d_gene: NA
v_gene: TRBV5-1
abundance: many
CDR3nt: TGCGCCAGCAACGGAGAGGGGGGGGTCACAGATACGCAGTATTTT
CDR3aa: CASNGEGGVTDTQYF

j_gene: TRBJ2-5
d_gene: TRBD1
v_gene: TRBV6-2/TRBV6-3
abundance: NA
CDR3nt: TGTGCCAGCAGGAAGGAACAGGGGACGGAGACCCAGTACTTC
CDR3aa: CASRKEQGTETQYF

j_gene: TRBJ2-1
d_gene: TRBD2
v_gene: TRBV7-3
abundance: many
CDR3nt: TGTGCCAGCAGCTTAGAACGCGGGGGTTACAATGAGCAGTTCTTC
CDR3aa: CASSLERGGYNEQFF

j_gene: TRBJ2-5
d_gene: NA
v_gene: TRBV11-3
abundance: once
CDR3nt: TGTGCCAGCAGCTTAGTTCTTGGGGGGACCCAGTACTTC
CDR3aa: CASSLVLGGTQYF

j_gene: TRBJ2-4
d_gene: NA
v_gene: TRBV6-2/TRBV6-3
abundance: NA
CDR3nt: TGTGCCAGCAGTGACACAAGGGGAGTCAAAAACATTCCGTACTTC
CDR3aa: CASSDTRGVKNIPYF

j_gene: TRBJ1-1
d_gene: NA
v_gene: TRBV4-2
abundance: NA
CDR3nt: TGTGCCAGCAGCCAAGAGTGGGGGACCTTGAACACTGAAGCTTTCTTT
CDR3aa: CASSQEWGTLNTEAFF

j_gene: TRBJ2-7
d_gene: TRBD2
v_gene: TRBV20-1
abundance: NA
CDR3nt: TGCAGTGCTGCCGGGACTAGCGCTATCAATGAGCAGTACTTC
CDR3aa: CSAAGTSAINEQYF